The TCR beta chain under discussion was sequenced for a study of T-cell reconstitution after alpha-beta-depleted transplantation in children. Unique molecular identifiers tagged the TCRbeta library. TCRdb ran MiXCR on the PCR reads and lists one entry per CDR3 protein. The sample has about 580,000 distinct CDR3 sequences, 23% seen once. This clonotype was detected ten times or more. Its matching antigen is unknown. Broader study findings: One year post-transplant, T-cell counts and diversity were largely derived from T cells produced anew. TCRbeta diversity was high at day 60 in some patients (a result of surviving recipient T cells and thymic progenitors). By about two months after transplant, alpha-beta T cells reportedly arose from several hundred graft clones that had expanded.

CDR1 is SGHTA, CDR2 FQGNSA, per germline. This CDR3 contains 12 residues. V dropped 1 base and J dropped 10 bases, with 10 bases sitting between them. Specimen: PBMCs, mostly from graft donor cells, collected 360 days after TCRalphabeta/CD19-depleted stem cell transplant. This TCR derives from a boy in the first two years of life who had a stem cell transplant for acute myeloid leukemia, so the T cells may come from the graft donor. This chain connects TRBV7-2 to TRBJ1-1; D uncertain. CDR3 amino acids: CASSLDSYGAFF. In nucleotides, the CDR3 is TGTGCCAGCAGCTTAGATTCCTATGGAGCTTTCTTT.